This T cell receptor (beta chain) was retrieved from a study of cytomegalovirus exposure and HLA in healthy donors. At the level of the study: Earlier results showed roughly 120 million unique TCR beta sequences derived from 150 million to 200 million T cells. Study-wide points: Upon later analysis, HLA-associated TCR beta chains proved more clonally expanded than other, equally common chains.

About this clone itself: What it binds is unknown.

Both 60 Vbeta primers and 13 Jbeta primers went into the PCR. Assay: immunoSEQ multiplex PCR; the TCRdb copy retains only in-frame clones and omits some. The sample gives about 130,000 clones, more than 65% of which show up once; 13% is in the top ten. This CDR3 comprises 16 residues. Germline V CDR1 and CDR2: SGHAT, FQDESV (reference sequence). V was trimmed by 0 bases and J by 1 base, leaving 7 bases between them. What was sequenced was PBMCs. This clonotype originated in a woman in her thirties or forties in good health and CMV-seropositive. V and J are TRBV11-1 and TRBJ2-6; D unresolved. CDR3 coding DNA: TGTGCCAGCAGCTTAGCCGGTAGTTCTGGGGCCAACGTCCTGACTTTC. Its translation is CASSLAGSSGANVLTF.